This is a list of T cell receptor beta chains from one sample in a study of molecular identifiers for immune sequencing clone quantification. MiXCR, run by TCRdb on the PCR reads, gives a single entry per CDR3 protein. The table has a few hundred thousand distinct CDR3 sequences, roughly a quarter seen once. Sequencing was done on a sample of naive CD8+ T cells from blood, with Jurkat cell RNA spiked in. These receptors were collected from a human donor in good health. Some libraries in this study had Jurkat cell RNA spiked in. Each CDR3 is given with its conserved first and last residue. Fields, in order: D gene, clone size, V gene, J gene, CDR3 DNA, CDR3 protein. D genes are given only for firm matches. Only part of the rows carry a size: once, few, many, or a class if the clone is expanded.

>-|many|TRBV29-1|TRBJ1-1
TGCAGCGTGGCGGGGGACCTCCGCTTAATGAACACTGAAGCTTTCTTT
CSVAGDLRLMNTEAFF
>-|-|TRBV6-2/TRBV6-3|TRBJ2-5
TGTGCCAGCAGTCCACTGACCCGGACAGAAGAGACCCAGTACTTC
CASSPLTRTEETQYF
>TRBD1|few|TRBV12-3/TRBV12-4|TRBJ2-5
TGTGCCAGCACCGTTGGGACAGACCAAGAGACCCAGTACTTC
CASTVGTDQETQYF
>-|many|TRBV9|TRBJ2-5
TGTGCCAGCAGCGTCGCGTACCAAGAGACCCAGTACTTC
CASSVAYQETQYF
>-|many|TRBV6-2/TRBV6-3|TRBJ1-1
TGTGCCAGCAAAAACAGGAACACTGAAGCTTTCTTT
CASKNRNTEAFF
>-|-|TRBV19|TRBJ2-1
TGTGCCAGTAGTATGGGGGGTTACAATGAGCAGTTCTTC
CASSMGGYNEQFF
>-|many|TRBV18|TRBJ2-3
TGTGCCAGCTCACCACCAGGAGATACGCAGTATTTT
CASSPPGDTQYF
>TRBD1|-|TRBV4-3|TRBJ2-3
TGCGCCAGCAGCCAAGGGGGCAGGGGGCTGTCAGGTACGCAGTATTTT
CASSQGGRGLSGTQYF
>-|-|TRBV12-3/TRBV12-4|TRBJ2-2
TGTGCCAGCAGTTTAGCGGTGTCACCCGGGGAGCTGTTTTTT
CASSLAVSPGELFF
>-|few|TRBV27|TRBJ1-6
TGTGCCAGCAGTCCCTATAATTCACCCCTCCACTTT
CASSPYNSPLHF
>-|-|TRBV6-2/TRBV6-3|TRBJ2-2
TGTGCCAGCAGACCCTCCCTGGACAGATACACCGGGGAGCTGTTTTTT
CASRPSLDRYTGELFF
>-|many|TRBV6-5|TRBJ1-6
TGTGCCAGCAGTTCCAAGACAGTGCTTAATTCACCCCTCCACTTT
CASSSKTVLNSPLHF
>TRBD1|-|TRBV20-1|TRBJ1-2
TGCAGTGCTAGAGAGACAGGGAGGGTCTATGGCTACACCTTC
CSARETGRVYGYTF
>-|-|TRBV28|TRBJ2-3
TGTGCCAGCAGTCCCCGGGCCGACGATACGCAGTATTTT
CASSPRADDTQYF
>-|few|TRBV6-2/TRBV6-3|TRBJ2-7
TGTGCCAGCAGTTACGTCTCCTACGAGCAGTACTTC
CASSYVSYEQYF
>-|-|TRBV7-2|TRBJ2-3
TGTGCCAGCAGCTTCTCACGAAGCAAGAGTAGCACAGATACGCAGTATTTT
CASSFSRSKSSTDTQYF
>TRBD1|-|TRBV13|TRBJ1-1
TGTGCCAGCAGCCCAAGACAGGGAGCTATGAACACTGAAGCTTTCTTT
CASSPRQGAMNTEAFF
>-|-|TRBV30|TRBJ2-7
TGTGCCTGGAGTAAGACCGGAAGAGGGGCAGGGGAGCAGTACTTC
CAWSKTGRGAGEQYF
>-|-|TRBV19|TRBJ2-5
TGTGCCAGTACCAATAGGTGGGGAGGCGGGCAAGAGCCCCCGTACTTC
CASTNRWGGGQEPPYF
>-|-|TRBV19|TRBJ2-5
TGTGCCAGTAGTAGGGATGGGATATACCAAGAGACCCAGTACTTC
CASSRDGIYQETQYF
>TRBD2|many|TRBV12-3/TRBV12-4|TRBJ2-7
TGTGCCAGCATGGCCATAGAGCGGGAGCGAAGGTACGAGCAGTACTTC
CASMAIERERRYEQYF
>TRBD2|-|TRBV12-3/TRBV12-4|TRBJ2-1
TGTGCCAGCAGTTATCCTAGCGGGGGCGTGGTTGAGCAGTTCTTC
CASSYPSGGVVEQFF
>TRBD2|few|TRBV7-9|TRBJ2-3
TGTGCCAGCAGCCAGACTAGCGGGAGGAGTAGAGATACGCAGTATTTT
CASSQTSGRSRDTQYF
>-|many|TRBV7-9|TRBJ1-4
TGTGCCAGCAGCCCCCCTGCGGCTAATGAAAAACTGTTTTTT
CASSPPAANEKLFF
>TRBD2|few|TRBV6-2/TRBV6-3|TRBJ2-7
TGTGCCAGCAGCCCACAGCGGGGGGCCTTTGACGAGCAGTACTTC
CASSPQRGAFDEQYF
>-|once|TRBV7-9|TRBJ1-1
TGTGCCAGCGCACTAGTAGGGGGTTACGCTGAAGCTTTCTTT
CASALVGGYAEAFF
>TRBD1|few|TRBV12-3/TRBV12-4|TRBJ1-1
TGTGCCAGCAGTCACCAGGGGGTTTTGGGGAACACTGAAGCTTTCTTT
CASSHQGVLGNTEAFF
>-|many|TRBV7-9|TRBJ2-7
TGTGCCAGCAGCCCGGATGGTGCGGGGAGCTCCTACGAGCAGTACTTC
CASSPDGAGSSYEQYF
>-|-|TRBV19|TRBJ2-1
TGTGCCAGTGGGAATGGAGGGAGAGCCTACAATGAGCAGTTCTTC
CASGNGGRAYNEQFF
>-|-|TRBV27|TRBJ2-2
TGTGCCAGCAGTGACGGACTGCGGGCGAGGTCCGGGGAGCTGTTTTTT
CASSDGLRARSGELFF
>-|many|TRBV20-1|TRBJ1-1
TGCAGTGCTACAATGGGCACTGAAGCTTTCTTT
CSATMGTEAFF
>-|many|TRBV30|TRBJ2-1
TGTGCCTGGAGTCGGGTTAGTCACGAGTTCTTC
CAWSRVSHEFF
>-|few|TRBV6-5|TRBJ2-3
TGTGCCAGCAGTTACTTAGCAGGTTCAGATACGCAGTATTTT
CASSYLAGSDTQYF
>-|-|TRBV12-3/TRBV12-4|TRBJ1-2
TGTGCCAGCAGCCCCGCAGTCTATGGCTACACCTTC
CASSPAVYGYTF
>-|-|TRBV7-2|TRBJ2-7
TGTGCCAGCAGCCAAGTTTTGAGCGCCTACGAGCAGTACTTC
CASSQVLSAYEQYF
>-|few|TRBV13|TRBJ1-1
TGTGCCAGCAGCAACTGGGCTCAACAGGAAGCTTTCTTT
CASSNWAQQEAFF
>-|few|TRBV12-3/TRBV12-4|TRBJ1-1
TGTGCCAGCACCCAGAACACTGAAGCTTTCTTT
CASTQNTEAFF
>TRBD2|many|TRBV29-1|TRBJ2-5
TGCAGCGTTGAAGATCTTGGACTAGCGGGAGTTGAGACCCAGTACTTC
CSVEDLGLAGVETQYF
>-|many|TRBV7-9|TRBJ1-3
TGTGCCAGCAGCTTTTTGTCGACGAGCTCTGGAAACACCATATATTTT
CASSFLSTSSGNTIYF
>TRBD2|few|TRBV18|TRBJ2-3
TGTGCCAGCTCACCCCTGGTTAGCGGGGGACCCAGCACAGATACGCAGTATTTT
CASSPLVSGGPSTDTQYF
>-|many|TRBV7-2|TRBJ2-2
TGTGCCAGCAGCCCGATGAGGGGGGGGCTTAGCACCGGGGAGCTGTTTTTT
CASSPMRGGLSTGELFF
>TRBD1|many|TRBV4-3|TRBJ2-1
TGCGCCAGCAGCCATCTCACACAGGGGAGTTACAATGAGCAGTTCTTC
CASSHLTQGSYNEQFF
>-|many|TRBV24-1|TRBJ1-5
TGTGCCACCAGCGACGGACGCAATCAGCCCCAGCATTTT
CATSDGRNQPQHF
>TRBD2|few|TRBV27|TRBJ2-5
TGTGCCAGCAGTTCCCCTCGGGGGGACCATCGGGAGACCCAGTACTTC
CASSSPRGDHRETQYF
>-|many|TRBV29-1|TRBJ2-7
TGCAGCGTAATGTGGCAGAGCTCCTACGAGCAGTACTTC
CSVMWQSSYEQYF
>-|few|TRBV2|TRBJ1-6
TGTGCCAGCAGTGGCGGTAATTCACCCCTCCACTTT
CASSGGNSPLHF
>-|many|TRBV5-1|TRBJ2-7
TGCGCCAGCAGCTTGGCGGCCCCGCACGAGCAGTACTTC
CASSLAAPHEQYF